A single sample is the source of the 20 T cell receptor beta chains below, sequenced in a study of T cells expressing NK-cell markers. One entry per CDR3 protein, without DNA, is what TCRdb gives after re-calling the 5' RACE reads. This sample's table has around 260,000 distinct CDR3 sequences. The source material was blood T cells: a sorted CD56 or NKG2C T cell subset, CD4+ or CD8+ T cells, or bulk PBMC T cells (not recorded which). The receptors derive from a woman aged 18-70 years in good health.

This chain uses TRBV7-2 with TRBJ2-7. This CDR3 has 13 residues. CDR1 and CDR2 (germline): SGHTA, FQGNSA. The CDR3 reads CASSLWDLYEQYF.

The chain joins TRBV4-2 to TRBJ2-1; the TCRdb call, TRBD2, lacks DNA for checking. This CDR3 contains 17 residues. Germline CDR1 LGHNA, CDR2 YNFKEQ. CDR3 region: CASSQDPSGGDNNEQFF.

J is TRBJ2-1 and V is TRBV20-1; with no DNA, the TCRdb D assignment of TRBD2 cannot be verified. This CDR3 is 15 amino acids long. Germline V lookup: CDR1 DFQATT, CDR2 SNEGSKA (reference sequence). The CDR3 is CSARDLQREGREQFF.

V and J are TRBV12-3 or TRBV12-4 and TRBJ2-5; TCRdb names TRBD2, which stays unverified in the absence of DNA. The CDR3 consists of 14 residues. The CDR3 region is CASSRLAGAETQYF.

The chain has TRBV29-1 and TRBJ1-3. CDR1 is SQVTM, CDR2 ANQGSEA, per germline. CDR3 length: 13 amino acids. The chain's CDR3 is CSVSSSSGNTIYF.

J is TRBJ1-2 and V is TRBV29-1; TCRdb indicates TRBD1, and absent DNA this call remains unverified. The CDR3 extends over 14 amino acids. Germline V gene sequence: CDR1 SQVTM, CDR2 ANQGSEA. The CDR3 region is CSVEAPQANYGYTF.

The chain carries TRBV6-1 and TRBJ1-2. The CDR3 loop spans 13 amino acids. The germline V gene has CDR1 MNHNS and CDR2 SASEGT. The CDR3 spells CASTSPANYGYTF.

The chain recombines TRBV20-1 with TRBJ2-3; as DNA is missing, the TRBD2 call by TCRdb cannot be tested. Germline-derived CDR1 and CDR2 are DFQATT and SNEGSKA (reference sequence). This CDR3 region has 15 residues. This CDR3 is CSACSGGAGTDTQYF.

The CDR3 here is CAWSAEKKLFF. The chain has TRBV30 and TRBJ1-4. Germline CDR1 GTSNPN, CDR2 SVGIG (reference sequence). The CDR3 totals 11 residues.

The V gene is TRBV20-1, the J gene TRBJ2-1; TCRdb outputs TRBD2, but without DNA this stays unchecked. The CDR3 contains 13 residues. Germline V lookup: CDR1 DFQATT, CDR2 SNEGSKA (reference sequence). The CDR3: CSADSGGGNEQFF.

The V gene is TRBV29-1, the J gene TRBJ2-5; as DNA is missing, the TRBD2 call by TCRdb cannot be tested. CDR3 length equals 13 residues. Germline loops: CDR1 SQVTM, CDR2 ANQGSEA. CDR3 region: CSVDTSGRVSQYF.

J is TRBJ1-5 and V is TRBV20-1. Germline assignment: CDR1 DFQATT and CDR2 SNEGSKA (reference sequence). This CDR3 has 13 residues. The CDR3 loop is CSASRGENQPQHF.

The rearrangement joins TRBV2 to TRBJ2-1; TCRdb designates TRBD1, a call that cannot be tested without DNA. The V gene's germline CDR1 is SNHLY and CDR2 FYNNEI. CDR3 length equals 11 residues. CDR3 sequence reads: CASTSTPPEFF.

The chain is built from TRBV29-1 and TRBJ1-1; the D gene TCRdb calls, TRBD1, cannot be checked with no DNA. Germline CDR1 and CDR2: SQVTM and ANQGSEA. This CDR3 is built from 13 residues. CDR3 sequence: CSVRPQGNPEAFF.

The rearrangement joins TRBV7-2 to TRBJ2-1; checking the TCRdb D call of TRBD2 is not possible without DNA. From germline, CDR1 is SGHTA and CDR2 FQGNSA. This CDR3 contains 14 residues. This CDR3 reads CASSPLDPFGEQFF.

This rearrangement joins TRBV6-2 or TRBV6-3 to TRBJ2-7; TCRdb outputs TRBD2, but without DNA this stays unchecked. This CDR3 contains 16 residues. Germline V CDR1 and CDR2: MNHEY, SVGEGT. CDR3: CASSSPSAQGFYEQYF.

CDR3 sequence: CASKRGPESEAFF. The J gene is TRBJ1-1, the V gene TRBV7-6; the D call from TCRdb, TRBD1, cannot be confirmed without DNA. The CDR3 runs to 13 residues. Germline CDR1 SGHVS, CDR2 FNYEAQ.

The V and J genes are TRBV30 and TRBJ1-1; the D call of TRBD1 rests on TCRdb alone, since no DNA is present to check it. CDR1 and CDR2 (germline): GTSNPN, SVGIG (reference sequence). CDR3 length equals 13 residues. The CDR3 spells CAWSSQGNTEAFF.

The rearrangement uses TRBV3-1 and TRBJ2-2; without DNA, the TCRdb call of TRBD2 cannot be checked. The CDR3 runs 16 residues. CDR1 is LGHDT, CDR2 YNNKEL, per germline (reference sequence). The CDR3 reads CASSRGLAGGNGELFF.

The chain carries TRBV20-1 and TRBJ2-3; the D gene TCRdb calls, TRBD1, cannot be checked with no DNA. CDR3 length: 14 amino acids. The germline CDR1 and CDR2 sequences are DFQATT and SNEGSKA (reference sequence). This chain's CDR3 is CSADRGLSFESQYF.